This record looks at one T cell receptor beta chain sequence and its context. No antigen is known for it. Sample treatment: roughly 10-day PBMC culture with coronavirus spike peptide pools or control peptides (ViraFEST assay). This CDR3 is built from 12 residues. V dropped 6 bases and J dropped 10 bases, with 16 bases sitting between them. Germline assignment: CDR1 DFQATT and CDR2 SNEGSKA (reference sequence). This specimen comes from a study of vaccination and CD4 T cells after COVID-19. Study overall: Mild disease affected nine convalescent patients and severe disease one, all SARS-CoV-2 positive by nasal swab PCR.

Cultured CD4+ T-cell DNA underwent Oncomine TCR Beta short-read sequencing. Each CDR3 protein gets one entry after TCRdb re-called the PCR reads with MiXCR. This sample has tens of thousands of distinct CDR3 sequences, with about 52% found just once. Study outcomes and limitations: From a median of about 20 to 38, SARS-CoV-2-reactive clonotypes increased, though not significantly.

This chain connects TRBV20-1 to TRBJ2-1, with D perhaps matching TRBD1 or TRBD2 (5 bases each). The TCR originated in a human donor who had recovered from COVID-19. The sample was CD4+ T cells from blood, cultured in vitro. CDR3 DNA: TGCAGTGCCCTCTTTCGGGGCTGGGAGCAGTTCTTC. It is translated as CSALFRGWEQFF.